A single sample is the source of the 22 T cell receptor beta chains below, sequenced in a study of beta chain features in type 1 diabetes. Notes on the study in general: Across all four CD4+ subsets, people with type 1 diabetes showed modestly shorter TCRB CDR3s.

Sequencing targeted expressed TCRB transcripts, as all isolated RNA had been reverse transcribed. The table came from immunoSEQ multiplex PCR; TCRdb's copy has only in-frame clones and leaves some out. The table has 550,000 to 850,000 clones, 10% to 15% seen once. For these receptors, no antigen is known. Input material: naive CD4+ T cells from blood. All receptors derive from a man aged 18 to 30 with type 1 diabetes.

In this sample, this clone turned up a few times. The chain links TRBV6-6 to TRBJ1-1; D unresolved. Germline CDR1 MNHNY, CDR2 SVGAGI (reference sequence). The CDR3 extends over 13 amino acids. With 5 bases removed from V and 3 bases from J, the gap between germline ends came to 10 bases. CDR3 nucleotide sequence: TGTGCCAGCAGTGCGGTCACACACACTGAAGCTTTCTTT. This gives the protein CASSAVTHTEAFF.

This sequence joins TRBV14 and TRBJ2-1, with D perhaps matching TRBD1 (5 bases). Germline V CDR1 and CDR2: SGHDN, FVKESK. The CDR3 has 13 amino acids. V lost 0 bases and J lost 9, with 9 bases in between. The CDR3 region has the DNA TGTGCCAGCAGCCAAGATAGAAGGGGTGAGCAGTTCTTC. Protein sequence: CASSQDRRGEQFF.

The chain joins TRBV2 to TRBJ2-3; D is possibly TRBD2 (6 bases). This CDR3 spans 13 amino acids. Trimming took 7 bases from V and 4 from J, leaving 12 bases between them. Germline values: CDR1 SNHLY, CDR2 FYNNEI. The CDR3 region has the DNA TGTGCCAGCAACGGGCGGGGATCAGATACGCAGTATTTT. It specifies CASNGRGSDTQYF.

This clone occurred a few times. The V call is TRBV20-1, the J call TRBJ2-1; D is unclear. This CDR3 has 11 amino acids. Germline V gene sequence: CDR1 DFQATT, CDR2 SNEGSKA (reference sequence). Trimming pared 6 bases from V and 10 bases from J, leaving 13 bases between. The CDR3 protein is CSAARYLEQFF. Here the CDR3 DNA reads TGCAGTGCCGCACGGTACCTAGAGCAGTTCTTC.

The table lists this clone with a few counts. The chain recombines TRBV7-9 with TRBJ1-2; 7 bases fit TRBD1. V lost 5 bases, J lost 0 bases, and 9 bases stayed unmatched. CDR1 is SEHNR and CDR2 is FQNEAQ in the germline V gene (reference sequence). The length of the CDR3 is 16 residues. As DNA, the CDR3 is TGTGCCAGCAGCCCTCCAACTGACAGGGCTAACTATGGCTACACCTTC. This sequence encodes CASSPPTDRANYGYTF.

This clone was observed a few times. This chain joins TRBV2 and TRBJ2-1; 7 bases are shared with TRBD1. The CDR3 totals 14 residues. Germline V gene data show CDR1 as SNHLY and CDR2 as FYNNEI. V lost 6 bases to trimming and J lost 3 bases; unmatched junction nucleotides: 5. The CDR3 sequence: CASRAGTDYNEQFF. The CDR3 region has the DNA TGTGCCAGCAGGGCCGGGACAGACTACAATGAGCAGTTCTTC.

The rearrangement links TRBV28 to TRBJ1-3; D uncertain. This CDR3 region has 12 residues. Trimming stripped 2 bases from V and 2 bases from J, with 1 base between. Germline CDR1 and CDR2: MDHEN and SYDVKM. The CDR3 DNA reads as TGTGCCAGCAGTTTAACTGGAAACACCATATATTTT. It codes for CASSLTGNTIYF.

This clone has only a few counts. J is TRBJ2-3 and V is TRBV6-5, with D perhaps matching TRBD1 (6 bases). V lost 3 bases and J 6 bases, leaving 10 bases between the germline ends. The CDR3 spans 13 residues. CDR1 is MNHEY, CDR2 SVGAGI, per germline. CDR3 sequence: CASSYPDRDTQYF. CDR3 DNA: TGTGCCAGCAGTTATCCAGACAGGGATACGCAGTATTTT.

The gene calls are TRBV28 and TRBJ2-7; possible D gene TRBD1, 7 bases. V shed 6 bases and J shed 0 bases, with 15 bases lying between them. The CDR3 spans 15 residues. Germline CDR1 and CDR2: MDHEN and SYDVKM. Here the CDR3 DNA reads TGTGCCAGCAGAGGGGAGGCAGGGGGCTCCTACGAGCAGTACTTC. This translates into CASRGEAGGSYEQYF.

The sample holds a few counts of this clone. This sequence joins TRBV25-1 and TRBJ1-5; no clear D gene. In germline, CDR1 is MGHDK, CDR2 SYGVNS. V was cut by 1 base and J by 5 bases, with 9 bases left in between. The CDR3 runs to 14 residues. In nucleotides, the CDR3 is TGTGCCAGCAGTGAATTTGGGGATTATCAGCCCCAGCATTTT. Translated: CASSEFGDYQPQHF.

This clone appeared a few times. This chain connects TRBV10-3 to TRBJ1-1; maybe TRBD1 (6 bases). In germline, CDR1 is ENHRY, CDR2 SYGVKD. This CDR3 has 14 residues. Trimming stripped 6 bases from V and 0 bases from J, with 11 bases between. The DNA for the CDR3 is TGTGCCATCAGGAACAGGGACATGAACACTGAAGCTTTCTTT. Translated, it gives CAIRNRDMNTEAFF.

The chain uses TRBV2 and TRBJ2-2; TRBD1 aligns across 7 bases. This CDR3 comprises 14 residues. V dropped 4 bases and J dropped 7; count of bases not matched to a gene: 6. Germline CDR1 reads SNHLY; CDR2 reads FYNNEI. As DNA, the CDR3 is TGTGCCAGCAGTGCCGACAGGGTCAGCGGGGAGCTGTTTTTT. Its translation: CASSADRVSGELFF.

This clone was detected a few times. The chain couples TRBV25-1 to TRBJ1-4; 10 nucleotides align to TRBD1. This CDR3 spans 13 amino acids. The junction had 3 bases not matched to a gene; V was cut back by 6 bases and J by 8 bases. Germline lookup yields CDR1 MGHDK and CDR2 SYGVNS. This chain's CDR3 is CASRDRGYEKLFF. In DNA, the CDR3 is TGTGCCAGCAGGGACAGGGGGTACGAAAAACTGTTTTTT.

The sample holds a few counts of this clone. The CDR3 here is CSVEETGNTIYF. The CDR3 DNA sequence: TGCAGCGTTGAAGAGACCGGAAACACCATATATTTT. The chain recombines TRBV29-1 with TRBJ1-3; D unclear. Trimming took 0 bases from V and 4 from J, leaving 4 bases between them. This CDR3 is built from 12 residues. Germline CDR1 reads SQVTM; CDR2 reads ANQGSEA.

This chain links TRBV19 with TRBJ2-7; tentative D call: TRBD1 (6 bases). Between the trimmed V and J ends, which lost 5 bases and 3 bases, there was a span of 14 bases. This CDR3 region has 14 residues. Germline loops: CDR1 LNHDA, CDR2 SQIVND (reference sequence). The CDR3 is CASSRTAVDYEQYF. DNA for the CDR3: TGTGCCAGTAGTCGGACAGCTGTGGACTACGAGCAGTACTTC.

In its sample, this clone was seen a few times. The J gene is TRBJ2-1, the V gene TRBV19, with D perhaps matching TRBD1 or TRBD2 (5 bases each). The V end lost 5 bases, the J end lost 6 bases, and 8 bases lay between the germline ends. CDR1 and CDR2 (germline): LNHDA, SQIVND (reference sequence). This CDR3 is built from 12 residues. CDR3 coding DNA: TGTGCCAGTAGTGCAGGGACCAATGAGCAGTTCTTC. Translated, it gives CASSAGTNEQFF.

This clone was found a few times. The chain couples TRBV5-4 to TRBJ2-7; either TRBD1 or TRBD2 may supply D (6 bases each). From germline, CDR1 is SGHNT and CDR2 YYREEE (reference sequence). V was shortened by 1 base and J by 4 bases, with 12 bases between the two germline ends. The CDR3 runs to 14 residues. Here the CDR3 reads CASSLKGGEYEQYF. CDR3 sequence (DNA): TGTGCCAGCAGCTTGAAGGGGGGCGAGTACGAGCAGTACTTC.

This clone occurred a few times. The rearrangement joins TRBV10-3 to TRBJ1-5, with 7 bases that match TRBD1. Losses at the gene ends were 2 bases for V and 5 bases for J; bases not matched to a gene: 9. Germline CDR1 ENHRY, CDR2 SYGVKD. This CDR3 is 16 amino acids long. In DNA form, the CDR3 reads TGTGCCATCAGTGAGACGCTCGGCAGGGGGGATCAGCCCCAGCATTTT. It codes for CAISETLGRGDQPQHF.

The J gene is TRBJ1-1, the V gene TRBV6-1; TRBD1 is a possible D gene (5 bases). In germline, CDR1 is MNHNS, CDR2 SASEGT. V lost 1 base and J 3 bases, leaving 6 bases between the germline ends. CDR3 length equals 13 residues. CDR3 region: CASSEVGDTEAFF. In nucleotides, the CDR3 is TGTGCCAGCAGTGAAGTAGGGGACACTGAAGCTTTCTTT.

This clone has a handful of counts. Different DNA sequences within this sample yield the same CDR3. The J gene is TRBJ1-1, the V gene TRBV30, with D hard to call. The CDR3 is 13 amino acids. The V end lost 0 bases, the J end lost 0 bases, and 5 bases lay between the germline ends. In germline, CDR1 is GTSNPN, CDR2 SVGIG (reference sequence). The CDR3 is CAWSVPVNTEAFF. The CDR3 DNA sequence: TGTGCCTGGAGTGTACCTGTGAACACTGAAGCTTTCTTT.

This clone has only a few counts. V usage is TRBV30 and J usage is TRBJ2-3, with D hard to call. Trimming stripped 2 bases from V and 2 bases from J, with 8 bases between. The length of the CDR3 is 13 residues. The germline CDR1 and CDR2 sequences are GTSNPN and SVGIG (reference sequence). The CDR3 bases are TGTGCCTGGAGTTCACGGAACACAGATACGCAGTATTTT. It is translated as CAWSSRNTDTQYF.

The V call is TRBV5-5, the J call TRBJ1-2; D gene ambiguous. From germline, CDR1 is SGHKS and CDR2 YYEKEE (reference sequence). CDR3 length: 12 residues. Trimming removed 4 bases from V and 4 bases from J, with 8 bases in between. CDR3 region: CASSPDTYGYTF. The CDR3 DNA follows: TGTGCCAGCAGCCCCGACACCTATGGCTACACCTTC.